The clone carrying this T cell receptor (beta chain) has at least ten counts. The antigen remains undetermined. Genomic DNA, serving as template, underwent TCR beta VDJ and CDR3 profiling. TCRdb fed the reads into MiXCR, producing one record per CDR3 protein. The sample holds approximately 470,000 distinct CDR3 sequences, more than 25% seen once. Patients included in sequencing had previously demonstrated CD8+CD57+ cell expansion by flow cytometry. The record originates from a study of CD8+CD57+ T cells in acquired aplastic anemia. Study-wide context: Each DNA sample taken from sorted CD4+ and CD8+ cells came to 3.2 ug on average.

Study observations and caveats: Patients versus controls showed no significant CD8+ Simpson's diversity difference.

Sequencing was done on a sample of sorted CD4+, CD8+, or CD8+CD57+ T cells (not recorded which) from PBMCs. This TCR was recovered from a human donor with aplastic anemia.

Here the CDR3 reads CATAADTSYNSPLHF. CDR3 sequence (DNA): TGTGCCACCGCCGCCGACACCTCCTATAATTCACCCCTCCACTTT. The J gene is TRBJ1-6, the V gene TRBV10-3; D ambiguous. This CDR3 is built from 15 residues. Trimming took 10 bases from V and 0 from J, leaving 13 bases between them. Germline CDR1 ENHRY, CDR2 SYGVKD.